One and the same sample provided the 27 T cell receptor beta chains below, sequenced in a study of tumor-infiltrating lymphocytes in primary liver carcinoma (dated by TCRdb to about 2017). Total RNA and DNA were co-extracted without cell sorting from 20-30 mg of bulk tissue using the AllPrep DNA/RNA mini kit. Sequencing took place on an Illumina HiSeq 2500. A constant-region primer and ProtoScript II reverse transcriptase were used to reverse-transcribe TCRbeta-specific cDNA from around 480 ng total RNA. Construction of the TCRbeta libraries relied on three nested rounds of multiplex PCR, following a slightly modified ARM-PCR procedure. Multiplex TRBV1-TRBV30 forward primers and a Cbeta reverse primer were used in the first two PCR rounds, each of which was run for around 10 cycles. The raw public data were reprocessed by TCRdb itself: fastp quality trimming at Q25, MiXCR clonotype calling, in-frame beta chains only. Every entry covers one CDR3 protein and lists the most common genes and DNA from its rows. Within this sample are about 120,000 distinct CDR3 sequences, with roughly 75% of them counted one time only. The ten largest clonotypes hold 7.5% to 10% of the sample.

The sequenced material came from tumor-adjacent normal liver tissue. Every receptor here comes from a woman aged 55-69 years with primary liver carcinoma and hepatitis B virus infection.

Concerning this clonotype itself: The conserved phenylalanine or tryptophan normally closing the CDR3 is absent here, so this likely arose from a read error. V is TRBV6-6 and J is TRBJ2-2, with 7 bases identical to TRBD1. Germline V gene sequence: CDR1 MNHNY, CDR2 SVGAGI (reference sequence). The CDR3 extends over 16 amino acids. The CDR3 DNA follows: TGTGCCAGCAGTTACTCTAAGACAGGGCCGACCGAGGAGCTGTTTCTT. Translation: CASSYSKTGPTEELFL.

This clonotype turned up a few times. The chain is built from TRBV11-3 and TRBJ2-3; D might be TRBD2 (6 bases). The V gene's germline CDR1 is SGHNT and CDR2 YENEEA. V was cut by 5 bases and J by 2 bases, with 11 bases left in between. This CDR3 has 14 amino acids. CDR3 sequence (DNA): TGTGCCAGCAGCGTTCGGACTAACACAGATACGCAGTATTTT. Amino acid sequence: CASSVRTNTDTQYF.

This clonotype showed up many times. CDR3 region: CASSYSKAANQPQHF. The CDR3 DNA follows: TGTGCCAGCAGTTACTCGAAGGCCGCGAATCAGCCCCAGCATTTT. This chain connects TRBV6-5 to TRBJ1-5; no clear D. Trimming removed 0 bases from V and 4 bases from J, with 10 bases in between. The CDR3 runs 15 residues. Germline assignment: CDR1 MNHEY and CDR2 SVGAGI.

With respect to this clonotype: At one boundary the junction diverges from the germline segment, which might be a read error. V is TRBV12-3 or TRBV12-4 and J is TRBJ2-5; TRBD2 aligns across 14 bases. The CDR3 has 17 residues. This CDR3 reads CVSRRLAGGPRVEDQYF. CDR3 bases: TGTGTCAGCAGAAGACTAGCGGGAGGGCCAAGAGTAGAAGACCAGTACTTT.

The chain employs TRBV28 and TRBJ2-2, with a weak D call TRBD1 (6 bases). V lost 0 bases and J 4 bases, leaving 9 bases between the germline ends. From germline, CDR1 is MDHEN and CDR2 SYDVKM. There are 15 residues in the CDR3. CDR3 sequence (DNA): TGTGCCAGCAGTTTATGTACAGGGTCCACCGGGGAGCTGTTTTTT. This encodes CASSLCTGSTGELFF.

This clonotype has ten or more counts. The chain couples TRBV6-6 to TRBJ1-3; D gene unclear. V was pared by 0 bases and J by 3 bases, with 6 bases between. The germline V gene has CDR1 MNHNY and CDR2 SVGAGI (reference sequence). This CDR3 contains 14 residues. This CDR3 reads CASSYSTGGNTIYF. The CDR3 DNA sequence: TGTGCCAGCAGTTACTCCACGGGTGGAAACACCATATATTTT.

This clonotype was picked up one time. One end of the junction varies from germline; a read error may be responsible. This chain connects TRBV7-9 to TRBJ2-2; perhaps TRBD2 as D (5 bases). Germline-derived CDR1 and CDR2 are SEHNR and FQNEAQ (reference sequence). This CDR3 has 16 residues. The CDR3 loop is CASSSREVQNTGELLF. As DNA, the CDR3 is TGTGCCAGCAGCTCACGTGAGGTGCAGAACACCGGGGAGCTGCTTTTT.

This clonotype has a single count. Mismatch with germline at one junction end may stem from a read error. The rearrangement links TRBV11-2 to TRBJ1-1; D is uncertain. This CDR3 has 16 residues. Per germline, CDR1 SGHAT and CDR2 FQNNGV. This CDR3 is CSSNSINLTLNTEAFF. CDR3 sequence (DNA): TGTTCCAGCAACTCTATCAATCTCACTTTGAACACTGAAGCTTTCTTT.

The V call is TRBV28, the J call TRBJ1-2; D remains unclear. The CDR3 totals 12 residues. Trimming shortened V by 3 bases and J by 8 bases, and 10 bases separated the two germline ends. Germline-derived CDR1 and CDR2 are MDHEN and SYDVKM. The CDR3: CASSFLNRGYTF. CDR3 DNA sequence: TGTGCCAGCAGTTTCCTAAACAGAGGCTACACCTTC.

This clonotype came up a few times. The genes are TRBV28 and TRBJ2-5; weak D call: TRBD2 (6 bases). CDR1 MDHEN and CDR2 SYDVKM come from the germline V gene. The CDR3 consists of 13 residues. V was clipped by 6 bases and J by 5 bases, with 13 bases between them. The chain's CDR3 is CASSTGVWETQYF. DNA for the CDR3: TGTGCCAGCAGCACGGGAGTATGGGAGACCCAGTACTTC.

Concerning this clonotype: The junction differs from germline at one of its ends, possibly a read error. The chain carries TRBV6-1 and TRBJ2-5; no reliable D call. This CDR3 spans 18 amino acids. Looked up from germline, CDR1 is MNHNS and CDR2 is SASEGT. The CDR3 DNA reads as TGTGCCAGCAGTGATTTTTGGATGGCCGGTTTGGCCCAAGAGGCCCAGTACTTC. It translates to CASSDFWMAGLAQEAQYF.

Remarks on this clonotype: Sequence at one end of the junction differs from germline and may be a read error. The rearrangement uses TRBV10-3 and TRBJ1-1, with D tentatively TRBD1 (6 bases). The CDR3 runs 15 residues. Germline V gene sequence: CDR1 ENHRY, CDR2 SYGVKD. Written as DNA, the CDR3 is TGTGTCATCAGTGAGTCAGGAGCCGGGGGCACTGAAACTTTCTTT. Amino acids: CVISESGAGGTETFF.

This clonotype was picked up many times. V and J are TRBV7-9 and TRBJ2-1; no reliable D call. V was pared by 4 bases and J by 9 bases, with 7 bases between. There are 11 residues in the CDR3. Per the germline V gene, CDR1 is SEHNR and CDR2 is FQNEAQ (reference sequence). CDR3 sequence (DNA): TGTGCCAGCAGCTCCGGACGTGAGCAGTTCTTC. Translating gives CASSSGREQFF.

Regarding this clonotype: The CDR3 end shows no conserved phenylalanine or tryptophan, and so a read error is likely. It is unclear where the CDR3 begins or ends on the DNA, so no DNA is shown, and the CDR3 is as TCRdb lists it. The CDR3 sequence is CTSSPIPGTSFESSYNEQIL. This chain links TRBV4-1 with TRBJ2-1; whether TRBD2, the table's D call, matches the DNA was not checked. Germline V gene data show CDR1 as MGHRA and CDR2 as YSYEKL. The CDR3 is 20 amino acids in total, end residues counted.

For this clonotype: A read error may be the cause here, since a much bigger clone is one base away. The chain couples TRBV18 to TRBJ2-2; weak D call: TRBD2 (6 bases). CDR3 size: 17 residues. Germline V gene data show CDR1 as KGHSH and CDR2 as LQKENI. This chain's CDR3 is CVSSPRVGDLNTGELFF. Written as DNA, the CDR3 is TGTGTCAGCTCACCACGGGTAGGGGACTTGAACACCGGGGAGCTGTTTTTT.

This rearrangement joins TRBV6-5 to TRBJ2-7; unclear D gene. Germline V gene sequence: CDR1 MNHEY, CDR2 SVGAGI. The CDR3 is 14 residues long. The ends were cut back, 7 bases at V and 0 bases at J, with 13 bases in the middle. Here the CDR3 DNA reads TGTGCCAGCAATACCACCCCCACCTCCTACGAGCAGTACTTC. It encodes CASNTTPTSYEQYF.

Worth noting for this clonotype: At one of its ends the junction is not consistent with the germline gene, which may arise from a read error. The chain employs TRBV14 and TRBJ2-1, with 7 bases aligning to TRBD2. The CDR3 covers 16 residues. Germline CDR1 SGHDN, CDR2 FVKESK. This CDR3 reads CASSTRLAGTYNEQSF. The CDR3 nucleotides are TGTGCCAGCAGCACCCGACTAGCAGGAACCTACAATGAGCAGTCCTTC.

This clonotype was seen many times. The J gene is TRBJ2-7, the V gene TRBV6-6, with 7 bases that match TRBD1. Germline V lookup: CDR1 MNHNY, CDR2 SVGAGI (reference sequence). This CDR3 comprises 13 residues. The junction had 9 bases not matched to a gene; V was cut back by 7 bases and J by 6 bases. The CDR3 sequence is CASTKTTGVEQYF. The CDR3 nucleotides read TGTGCCAGCACGAAAACCACAGGGGTCGAGCAGTACTTC.

This chain joins TRBV7-9 and TRBJ2-5; a weak D match, TRBD1 (6 bases). Germline V CDR1 and CDR2: SEHNR, FQNEAQ (reference sequence). CDR3 length equals 14 residues. With 5 bases removed from V and 6 bases from J, the gap between germline ends came to 16 bases. CDR3 region: CASSPDRNQKTQYF. The CDR3 DNA reads as TGTGCCAGCAGCCCCGACAGGAATCAAAAGACCCAGTACTTC.

This clonotype was detected once. This sequence may be a read error, since a much larger clone differs from it by one base. The genes are TRBV2 and TRBJ1-5; D is uncertain. V lost 5 bases and J lost 5, with 7 bases in between. This CDR3 contains 12 residues. The germline V gene encodes CDR1 SNHLY and CDR2 FYNNEI. The CDR3 DNA is TGTGCCAGCAGTTACGGGGATCAGCCCCAGCATTTT. Translation gives CASSYGDQPQHF.

About this clonotype: The CDR3 ends on some other residue instead of the conserved phenylalanine or tryptophan, so this is likely a read error. The limits of the CDR3 on the DNA are not certain, so only TCRdb's listed CDR3 is given. This chain's CDR3 is CSVGRGMRYL. The chain joins TRBV29-1 to TRBJ2-3; the table's D call of TRBD1 was not tested on the DNA. In germline, CDR1 is SQVTM, CDR2 ANQGSEA. The CDR3 spans 10 residues, counting both ends.

Turning to this clonotype: This may be a read error: a much more frequent sequence differs by one nucleotide. This sequence joins TRBV30 and TRBJ2-7; the D call may be TRBD1 or TRBD2 (5 bases each). The germline CDR1 and CDR2 sequences are GTSNPN and SVGIG (reference sequence). The CDR3 extends over 13 amino acids. V dropped 5 bases and J dropped 3 bases, with 14 bases sitting between them. The CDR3 spells CAWGGRPFYEQYV. In nucleotides, the CDR3 is TGTGCCTGGGGGGGTCGGCCGTTCTACGAGCAGTACGTC.

As for this clonotype: An end of the junction differs from the germline gene, which may be a read error. The chain is built from TRBV29-1 and TRBJ1-2, with 7 bases that match TRBD1. CDR1 SQVTM and CDR2 ANQGSEA come from the germline V gene. CDR3 length: 11 residues. The CDR3 loop reads CSVELQGGYAF. In DNA, the CDR3 is TGCAGCGTTGAACTTCAGGGGGGCTACGCCTTC.

A remark on this clonotype: This CDR3 is missing its conserved last phenylalanine or tryptophan, likely due to a read error. The chain is built from TRBV4-2 and TRBJ1-1; D not certain. CDR1 is LGHNA, CDR2 YNFKEQ, per germline. With 2 bases removed from V and 5 bases from J, the gap between germline ends came to 9 bases. CDR3 size: 13 residues. The CDR3 spells CASSQYEGTEAFI. The CDR3 region has the DNA TGTGCCAGCAGCCAATATGAAGGAACTGAAGCTTTCATT.

Regarding this clonotype: An end of the junction does not agree with germline; a read error may underlie this. The chain employs TRBV4-2 and TRBJ2-5, with D tentatively TRBD2 (6 bases). This CDR3 region has 16 residues. Germline CDR1 is LGHNA and CDR2 is YNFKEQ. CDR3 loop: CASSQDLTSRSESQYF. Written as DNA, the CDR3 is TGTGCCAGCAGCCAAGATTTAACTAGCAGGAGTGAGAGCCAGTACTTC.

This clonotype was found once. CDR3 nucleotides: TGTGCCAGCAGTTACGGGCAGGGGCGCTCTGAAGCTTTCTTT. It translates to CASSYGQGRSEAFF. The rearrangement uses TRBV6-5 and TRBJ1-1; possibly TRBD1 for D (6 bases). There are 14 residues in the CDR3. The germline V gene encodes CDR1 MNHEY and CDR2 SVGAGI. V was pared by 2 bases and J by 6 bases, with 13 bases between.

On this clonotype: Likely a read error: the CDR3 ends without its conserved phenylalanine or tryptophan. The chain uses TRBV7-9 and TRBJ2-4; D gene ambiguous. The CDR3 covers 12 residues. Germline loops: CDR1 SEHNR, CDR2 FQNEAQ (reference sequence). Trimming pared 5 bases from V and 9 bases from J, leaving 11 bases between. CDR3 protein: CASSPQESIQYL. CDR3 DNA: TGTGCCAGCAGCCCCCAGGAGAGCATTCAGTACCTC.